A single sample gave rise to the 10 T cell receptor beta chains below, sequenced in a study of cytomegalovirus exposure and HLA in healthy donors. The PCR was carried out with 60 Vbeta primers and 13 Jbeta primers. Data came from immunoSEQ multiplex PCR; TCRdb stores just in-frame clones and leaves some out. The data contain 150,000 to 200,000 clones, roughly 85% of them seen just once; the ten biggest clones take up over 13%. Sequenced sample: PBMCs. The receptors stem from a man aged 45-65 years in good health and CMV-seropositive.

This chain connects TRBV19 to TRBJ2-5; weak D call: TRBD1 (6 bases). This CDR3 contains 13 residues. Germline values: CDR1 LNHDA, CDR2 SQIVND (reference sequence). Trimming took off 8 bases at V and 2 bases at J, with 12 bases between the two ends. As DNA, the CDR3 is TGTGCCAGTGCCAGGGGCAGGCAAGAGACCCAGTACTTC. As protein: CASARGRQETQYF.

This clone was seen just once. The chain recombines TRBV25-1 with TRBJ1-1; 8 bases line up with TRBD1. CDR1 is MGHDK, CDR2 SYGVNS, per germline. After removal of 6 bases from V and 0 bases from J, the junction contained 3 bases not matched to a gene. The CDR3 has 14 amino acids. CDR3: CASSLTGVNTEAFF. DNA for the CDR3: TGTGCCAGCAGCTTGACAGGGGTGAACACTGAAGCTTTCTTT.

This rearrangement joins TRBV19 to TRBJ2-1; 9 nucleotides match TRBD1. V was clipped by 4 bases and J by 6 bases; unmatched bases: 4. Per the germline V gene, CDR1 is LNHDA and CDR2 is SQIVND (reference sequence). This CDR3 is built from 14 residues. The DNA for the CDR3 is TGTGCCAGTAGTAATGGGACAGGGCGCAATGAGCAGTTCTTC. This sequence encodes CASSNGTGRNEQFF. Filled out from reference TRBV19 and TRBJ2-1, the complete variable domain reads DGGITQSPKYLFRKEGQNVTLSCEQNLNHDAMYWYRQDPGQGLRLIYYSQIVNDFQKGDIAEGYSVSREKKESFPLTVTSAQKNPTAFYLCASSNGTGRNEQFFGPGTRLTVL.

The chain couples TRBV2 to TRBJ2-3; 11 bases line up with TRBD1. Germline V lookup: CDR1 SNHLY, CDR2 FYNNEI. The CDR3 length is 15 residues. J lost 5 bases, V lost 5 bases, and 6 bases had no gene match. The CDR3 loop reads CASSLDRGLVDTQYF. The CDR3 nucleotides are TGTGCCAGCAGTTTGGACAGGGGGCTGGTAGATACGCAGTATTTT.

This clone was found a few times. The chain links TRBV6-1 to TRBJ2-3; 7 bases fit TRBD1. Germline CDR1 and CDR2: MNHNS and SASEGT. CDR3 size: 15 residues. V shed 0 bases, J shed 1 base, and the junction held 1 base outside the gene matches. DNA of the CDR3: TGTGCCAGCAGTGAAGCAGGGACAGGCACAGATACGCAGTATTTT. Translating gives CASSEAGTGTDTQYF.

The V call is TRBV29-1, the J call TRBJ1-2; no firm D call. V was cut by 7 bases and J by 6 bases, with 15 bases left in between. CDR1 is SQVTM and CDR2 is ANQGSEA in the germline V gene. This CDR3 region has 12 residues. The CDR3 loop reads CSGSREANGYTF. Here the CDR3 DNA reads TGCAGCGGGAGCCGGGAAGCTAATGGCTACACCTTC.

The chain carries TRBV10-2 and TRBJ2-1, with TRBD1 matching 8 bases. The CDR3 consists of 14 residues. J gave up 8 bases and V 5 bases, and 8 bases lay outside the gene matches. CDR1 and CDR2 from the germline V gene are WSHSY and SAAADI. CDR3 amino acids: CASSWTGQGDEQFF. CDR3 sequence (DNA): TGCGCCAGCAGTTGGACAGGGCAGGGGGATGAGCAGTTCTTC.

V usage is TRBV5-1 and J usage is TRBJ1-5, with TRBD1 matching over 7 bases. V lost 4 bases to trimming and J lost 2 bases; unmatched junction nucleotides: 6. The germline CDR1 and CDR2 sequences are SGHRS and YFSETQ. The CDR3 totals 15 residues. This CDR3 reads CASSPGTVGNQPQHF. The CDR3 DNA reads as TGCGCCAGCAGCCCAGGGACAGTTGGCAATCAGCCCCAGCATTTT.

The rearrangement uses TRBV7-9 and TRBJ1-1; the D is unclear. The CDR3 sequence is 12 residues long. Trimming cost V 7 bases and J 0 bases, with 6 bases left between them. Germline CDR1 and CDR2: SEHNR and FQNEAQ (reference sequence). This CDR3 is CASTSMNTEAFF. The CDR3 region has the DNA TGTGCCAGCACCTCTATGAACACTGAAGCTTTCTTT. Using reference TRBV7-9 and TRBJ1-1 for the parts outside the CDR3, the full variable domain is DTGVSQNPRHKITKRGQNVTFRCDPISEHNRLYWYRQTLGQGPEFLTYFQNEAQLEKSRLLSDRFSAERPKGSFSTLEIQRTEQGDSAMYLCASTSMNTEAFFGQGTRLTVV.

This clone was detected once. The rearrangement joins TRBV27 to TRBJ1-3; D possibly corresponds to TRBD1 (6 bases). V was trimmed by 5 bases and J by 2 bases, leaving 10 bases between them. Looked up from germline, CDR1 is MNHEY and CDR2 is SMNVEV (reference sequence). The CDR3 loop spans 14 amino acids. The CDR3 loop reads CASSMTGAGNTIYF. The CDR3 nucleotides read TGTGCCAGCAGTATGACAGGTGCTGGAAACACCATATATTTT.